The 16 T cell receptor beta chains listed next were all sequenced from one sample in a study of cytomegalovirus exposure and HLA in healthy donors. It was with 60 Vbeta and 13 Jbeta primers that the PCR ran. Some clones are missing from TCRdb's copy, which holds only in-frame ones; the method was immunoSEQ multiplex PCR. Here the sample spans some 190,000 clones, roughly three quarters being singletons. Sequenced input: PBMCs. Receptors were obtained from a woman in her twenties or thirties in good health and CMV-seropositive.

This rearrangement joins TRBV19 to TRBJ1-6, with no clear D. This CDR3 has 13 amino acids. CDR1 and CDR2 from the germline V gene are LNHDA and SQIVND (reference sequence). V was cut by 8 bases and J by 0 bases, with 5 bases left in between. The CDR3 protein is CASSSSYNSPLHF. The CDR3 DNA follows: TGTGCCAGTTCTAGCTCCTATAATTCACCCCTCCACTTT.

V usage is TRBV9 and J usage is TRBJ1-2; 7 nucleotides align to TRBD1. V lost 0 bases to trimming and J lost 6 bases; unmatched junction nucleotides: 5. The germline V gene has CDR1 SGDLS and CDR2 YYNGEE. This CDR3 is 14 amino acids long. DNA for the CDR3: TGTGCCAGCAGCGTAGACGGAGGGGGCGATGGCTACACCTTC. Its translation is CASSVDGGGDGYTF.

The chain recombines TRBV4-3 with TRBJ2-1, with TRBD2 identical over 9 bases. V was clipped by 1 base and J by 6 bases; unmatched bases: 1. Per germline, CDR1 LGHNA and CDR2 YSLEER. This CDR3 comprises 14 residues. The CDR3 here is CASSQGAGGNEQFF. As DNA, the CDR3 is TGCGCCAGCAGCCAAGGAGCGGGGGGCAATGAGCAGTTCTTC.

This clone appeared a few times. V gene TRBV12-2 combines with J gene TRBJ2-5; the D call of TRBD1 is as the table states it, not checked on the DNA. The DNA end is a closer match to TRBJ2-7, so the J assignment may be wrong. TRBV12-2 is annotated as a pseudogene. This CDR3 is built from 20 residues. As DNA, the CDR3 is TGTGCAAGTCGCTTAGCCGCAACTTCCCCGGACAGGGGGGCCTACTACGAGCAGTACTTC. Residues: CASRLAATSPDRGAYYEQYF.

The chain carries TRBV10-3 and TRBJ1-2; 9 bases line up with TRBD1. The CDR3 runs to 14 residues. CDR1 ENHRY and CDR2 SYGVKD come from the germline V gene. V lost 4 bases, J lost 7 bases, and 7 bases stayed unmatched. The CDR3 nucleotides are TGTGCCATCAGTGCCGGAGGGACAGGGAGTGGCTACACCTTC. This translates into CAISAGGTGSGYTF.

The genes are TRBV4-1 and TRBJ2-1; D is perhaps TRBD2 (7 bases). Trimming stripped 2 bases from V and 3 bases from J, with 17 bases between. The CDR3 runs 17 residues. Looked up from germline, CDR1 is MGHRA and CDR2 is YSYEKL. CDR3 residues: CASSQQGGGHYYNEQFF. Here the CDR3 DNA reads TGCGCCAGCAGCCAACAAGGGGGGGGGCATTACTACAATGAGCAGTTCTTC.

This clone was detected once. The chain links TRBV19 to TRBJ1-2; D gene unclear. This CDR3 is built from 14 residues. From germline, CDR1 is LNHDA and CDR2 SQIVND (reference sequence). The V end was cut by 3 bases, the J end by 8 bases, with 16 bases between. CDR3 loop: CASSISGLSGGYTF. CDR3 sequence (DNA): TGTGCCAGTAGTATCTCAGGCCTTTCGGGAGGCTACACCTTC.

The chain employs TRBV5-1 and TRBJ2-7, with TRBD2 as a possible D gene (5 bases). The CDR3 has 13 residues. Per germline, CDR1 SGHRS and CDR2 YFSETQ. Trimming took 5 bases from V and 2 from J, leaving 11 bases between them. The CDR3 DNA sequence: TGCGCCAGCAGTGCCAGAGGGACCTACGAGCAGTACTTC. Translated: CASSARGTYEQYF.

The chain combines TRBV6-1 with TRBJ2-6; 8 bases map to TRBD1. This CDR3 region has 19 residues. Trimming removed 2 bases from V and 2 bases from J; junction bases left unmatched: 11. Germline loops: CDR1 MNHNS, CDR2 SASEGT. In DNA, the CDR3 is TGTGCCAGCAGTGAAATTTACCAAGGACAGGGAACTGGGGCCAACGTCCTGACTTTC. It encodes CASSEIYQGQGTGANVLTF.

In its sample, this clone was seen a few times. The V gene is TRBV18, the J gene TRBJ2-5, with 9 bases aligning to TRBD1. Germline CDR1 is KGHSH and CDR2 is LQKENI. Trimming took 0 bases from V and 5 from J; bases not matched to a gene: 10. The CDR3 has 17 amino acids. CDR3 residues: CASSPPGTGNLRETQYF. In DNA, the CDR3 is TGTGCCAGCTCACCACCGGGGACAGGGAACCTCAGGGAGACCCAGTACTTC. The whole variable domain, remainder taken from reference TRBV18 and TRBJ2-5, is NAGVMQNPRHLVRRRGQEARLRCSPMKGHSHVYWYRQLPEEGLKFMVYLQKENIIDESGMPKERFSAEFPKEGPSILRIQQVVRGDSAAYFCASSPPGTGNLRETQYFGPGTRLLVL.

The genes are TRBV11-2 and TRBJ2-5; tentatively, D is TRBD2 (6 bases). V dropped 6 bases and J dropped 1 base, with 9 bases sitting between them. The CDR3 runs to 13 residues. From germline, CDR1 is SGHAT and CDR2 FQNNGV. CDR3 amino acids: CASREGSQETQYF. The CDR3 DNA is TGTGCCAGCAGGGAGGGGAGCCAAGAGACCCAGTACTTC.

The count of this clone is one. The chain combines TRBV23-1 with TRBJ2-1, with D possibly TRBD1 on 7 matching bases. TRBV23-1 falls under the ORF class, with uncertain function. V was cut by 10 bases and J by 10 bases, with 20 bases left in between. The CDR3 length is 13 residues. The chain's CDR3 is CATTVQGGREQFF. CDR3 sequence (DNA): TGCGCCACCACTGTCCAGGGGGGTCGAGAGCAGTTCTTC.

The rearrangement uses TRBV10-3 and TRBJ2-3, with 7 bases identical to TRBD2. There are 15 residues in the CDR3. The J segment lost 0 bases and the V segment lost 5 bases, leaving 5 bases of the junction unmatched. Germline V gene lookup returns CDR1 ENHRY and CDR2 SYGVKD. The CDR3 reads CAISPSGTSTDTQYF. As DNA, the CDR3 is TGTGCCATCAGTCCTAGCGGAACTAGCACAGATACGCAGTATTTT.

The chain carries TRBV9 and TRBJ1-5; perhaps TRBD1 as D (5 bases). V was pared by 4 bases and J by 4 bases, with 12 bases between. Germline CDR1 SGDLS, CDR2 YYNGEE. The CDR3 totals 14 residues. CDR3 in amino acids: CASSNGGLNQPQHF. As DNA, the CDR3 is TGTGCCAGCAGCAATGGGGGGTTAAATCAGCCCCAGCATTTT.

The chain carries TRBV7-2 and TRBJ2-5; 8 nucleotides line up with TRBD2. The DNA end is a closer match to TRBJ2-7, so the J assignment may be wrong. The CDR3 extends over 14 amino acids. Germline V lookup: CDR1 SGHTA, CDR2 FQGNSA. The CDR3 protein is CASSLVAGGYEQYF. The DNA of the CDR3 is TGTGCCAGCAGCTTAGTCGCGGGGGGCTACGAGCAGTACTTC.

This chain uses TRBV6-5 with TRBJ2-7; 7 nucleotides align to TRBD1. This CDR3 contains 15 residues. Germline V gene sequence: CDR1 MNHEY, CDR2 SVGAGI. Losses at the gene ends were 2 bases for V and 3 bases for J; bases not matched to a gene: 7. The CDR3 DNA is TGTGCCAGCAGTTACCAATTAGACAGGGACTACGAGCAGTACTTC. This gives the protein CASSYQLDRDYEQYF.